This T cell receptor (beta chain) is from a study of T cell responses to AZD1222 COVID-19 vaccine. About the research overall: Some second doses came at about 4 weeks and others at about 12 weeks; these were pooled.

V dropped 3 bases and J dropped 5 bases, with 11 bases sitting between them. Looked up from germline, CDR1 is MDHEN and CDR2 is SYDVKM. The CDR3 loop spans 14 amino acids. Regarding the study as a whole: Increases in Spike-specific TCR breadth and depth were seen after two AZD1222 doses.

Turning to this clone: Its antigen is not known.

Clones were sequenced by immunoSEQ multiplex PCR, and TCRdb holds only the in-frame ones, with some missing. The repertoire holds around 84,000 clones, with around 87% as singletons. Sequenced material: peripheral blood, taken on day 0 of AZD1222 vaccination. The receptor was isolated from an adult in good health. This chain connects TRBV28 to TRBJ1-5; possibly TRBD1 for D (6 bases). DNA for the CDR3: TGTGCCAGCAGTTTGTATCAGGGGCATCAGCCCCAGCATTTT. Translated, it gives CASSLYQGHQPQHF. The full variable domain, rest sourced from reference TRBV28 and TRBJ1-5, is DVKVTQSSRYLVKRTGEKVFLECVQDMDHENMFWYRQDPGLGLRLIYFSYDVKMKEKGDIPEGYSVSREKKERFSLILESASTNQTSMYLCASSLYQGHQPQHFGDGTRLSIL.